This T cell receptor beta chain was captured by sequencing in a study of cytomegalovirus exposure and HLA in healthy donors. In its sample, this clone was seen a few times. In the PCR, 60 Vbeta and 13 Jbeta primers were used. Here immunoSEQ multiplex PCR was the method, and the copy in TCRdb shows in-frame clones only, minus some. The profile shows about 120,000 clones, approximately 80% of them singletons. The TCR sequence derives from a man younger than 30 in good health and CMV-seropositive. Sequenced sample: PBMCs.

DNA of the CDR3: TGCGCCAGCAGCCACTGGGTCGGGCGGGACCCCACAGATACGCAGTATTTT. It encodes CASSHWVGRDPTDTQYF. V usage is TRBV4-1 and J usage is TRBJ2-3, with TRBD2 as a possible D gene (6 bases). The CDR3 has 17 amino acids. Germline CDR1 and CDR2: MGHRA and YSYEKL. Trimming removed 3 bases from V and 2 bases from J, with 18 bases in between.